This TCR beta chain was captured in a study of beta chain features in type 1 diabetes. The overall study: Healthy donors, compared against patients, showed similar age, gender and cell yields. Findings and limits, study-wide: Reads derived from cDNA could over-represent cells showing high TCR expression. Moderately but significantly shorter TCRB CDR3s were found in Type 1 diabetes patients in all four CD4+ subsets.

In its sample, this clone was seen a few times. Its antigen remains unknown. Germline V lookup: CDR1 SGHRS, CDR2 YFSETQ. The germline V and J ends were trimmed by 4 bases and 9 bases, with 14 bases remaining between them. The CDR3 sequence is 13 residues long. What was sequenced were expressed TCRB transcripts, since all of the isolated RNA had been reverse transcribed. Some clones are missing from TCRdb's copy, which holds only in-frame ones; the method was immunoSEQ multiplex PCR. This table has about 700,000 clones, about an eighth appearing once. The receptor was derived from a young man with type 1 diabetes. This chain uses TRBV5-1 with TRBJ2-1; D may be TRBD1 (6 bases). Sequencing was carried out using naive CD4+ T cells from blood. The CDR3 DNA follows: TGCGCCAGCAGCCCCTACAGGGTCTTTGAGCAGTTCTTC. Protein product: CASSPYRVFEQFF.